This T cell receptor (beta chain) derives from a study of cytomegalovirus exposure and HLA in healthy donors. Concerning this clone itself: Its antigen is unidentified.

The study ran its PCR with 60 Vbeta and 13 Jbeta primers. Assay: immunoSEQ multiplex PCR; the TCRdb copy retains only in-frame clones and omits some. The sample shows 120,000 or so clones, 70% to 85% of them seen only once. Notes on the study in general: The classifier was said to identify cytomegalovirus status with high specificity and sensitivity.

Sequenced material: PBMCs. The origin of this receptor is a man younger than 30 in good health and CMV-seropositive.

Here the CDR3 DNA reads TGTGCCAGCAGCTTGGTAGCGGGTAGCAATCAGCCCCAGCATTTT. It is translated as CASSLVAGSNQPQHF. The chain links TRBV5-5 to TRBJ1-5; D uncertain. There are 15 residues in the CDR3. Germline CDR1 and CDR2: SGHKS and YYEKEE (reference sequence). Trimming shortened V by 0 bases and J by 0 bases, and 7 bases separated the two germline ends.